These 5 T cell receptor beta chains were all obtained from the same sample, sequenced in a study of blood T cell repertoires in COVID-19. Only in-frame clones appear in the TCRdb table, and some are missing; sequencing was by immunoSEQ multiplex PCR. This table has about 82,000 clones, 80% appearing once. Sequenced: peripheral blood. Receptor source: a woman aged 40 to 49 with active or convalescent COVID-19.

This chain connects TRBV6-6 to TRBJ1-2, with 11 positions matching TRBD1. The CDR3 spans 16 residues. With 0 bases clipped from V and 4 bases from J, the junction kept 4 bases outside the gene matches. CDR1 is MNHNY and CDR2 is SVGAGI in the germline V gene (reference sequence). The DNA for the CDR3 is TGTGCCAGCAGTTACTCAGGGACAGGGGGAGGCTATGGCTACACCTTC. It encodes CASSYSGTGGGYGYTF.

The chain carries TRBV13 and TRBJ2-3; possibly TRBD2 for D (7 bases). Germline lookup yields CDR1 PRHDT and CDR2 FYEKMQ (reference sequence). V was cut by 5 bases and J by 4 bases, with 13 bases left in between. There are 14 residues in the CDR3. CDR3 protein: CASSGGAFSDTQYF. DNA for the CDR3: TGTGCCAGCAGCGGGGGGGCCTTTTCAGATACGCAGTATTTT.

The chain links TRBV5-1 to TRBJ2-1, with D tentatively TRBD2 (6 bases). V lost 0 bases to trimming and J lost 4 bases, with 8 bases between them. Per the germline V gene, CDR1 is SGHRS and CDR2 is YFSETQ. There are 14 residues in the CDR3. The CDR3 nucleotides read TGCGCCAGCAGCTTGGGGGGACTGTACAATGAGCAGTTCTTC. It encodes CASSLGGLYNEQFF.

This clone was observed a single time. The CDR3 nucleotides are TGTGCCAGTAGTCCACAGGGTGGGACTAACTATGGCTACACCTTC. This gives the protein CASSPQGGTNYGYTF. This rearrangement joins TRBV19 to TRBJ1-2, with a tentative D call TRBD1 (6 bases). With 5 bases removed from V and 0 bases from J, the gap between germline ends came to 13 bases. The germline V gene encodes CDR1 LNHDA and CDR2 SQIVND (reference sequence). The CDR3 consists of 15 residues.

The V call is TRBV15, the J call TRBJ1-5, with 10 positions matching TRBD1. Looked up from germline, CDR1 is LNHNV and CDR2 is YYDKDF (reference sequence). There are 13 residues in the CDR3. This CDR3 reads CATGGQGGQPQHF. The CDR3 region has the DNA TGTGCTACCGGAGGACAGGGGGGTCAGCCCCAGCATTTT.